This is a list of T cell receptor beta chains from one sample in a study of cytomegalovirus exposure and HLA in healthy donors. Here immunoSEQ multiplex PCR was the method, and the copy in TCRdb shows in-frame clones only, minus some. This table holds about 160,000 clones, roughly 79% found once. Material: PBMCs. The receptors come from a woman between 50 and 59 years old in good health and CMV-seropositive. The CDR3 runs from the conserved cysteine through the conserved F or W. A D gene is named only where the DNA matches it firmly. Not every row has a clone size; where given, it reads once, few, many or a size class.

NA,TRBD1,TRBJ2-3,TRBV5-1,CASSPTGITDTQYF,TGCGCCAGCAGCCCGACAGGGATCACAGATACGCAGTATTTT
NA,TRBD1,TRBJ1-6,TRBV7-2,CASSFGTESYNSPLHF,TGTGCCAGCAGCTTCGGGACAGAGAGTTATAATTCACCCCTCCACTTT
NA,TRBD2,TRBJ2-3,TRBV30,CAWSVPGGGDTQYF,TGTGCCTGGAGTGTACCGGGGGGAGGAGATACGCAGTATTTT
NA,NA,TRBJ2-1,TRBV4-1,CASSHPVPPTRPLYNEQFF,TGCGCCAGCAGCCACCCCGTTCCCCCCACTAGACCCTTGTACAATGAGCAGTTCTTC
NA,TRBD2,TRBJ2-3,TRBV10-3,CAISESGGASTDTQYF,TGTGCCATCAGTGAGTCGGGAGGGGCTAGCACAGATACGCAGTATTTT
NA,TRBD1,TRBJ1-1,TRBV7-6,CASWTGAEAFF,TGTGCCAGCTGGACAGGGGCTGAAGCTTTCTTT
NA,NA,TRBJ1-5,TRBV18,CASSPGPLNQPQHF,TGTGCCAGCTCACCTGGGCCCCTCAATCAGCCCCAGCATTTT
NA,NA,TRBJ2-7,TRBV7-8,CASSYGAGESYEQYF,TGTGCCAGCAGCTATGGGGCAGGGGAATCCTACGAGCAGTACTTC
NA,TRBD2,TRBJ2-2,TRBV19,CASSRGLAGGPNTGELFF,TGTGCCAGTAGTAGGGGACTAGCGGGGGGGCCCAACACCGGGGAGCTGTTTTTT
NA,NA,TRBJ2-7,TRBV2,CASSIYEQYF,TGTGCCAGCAGCATTTACGAGCAGTACTTC
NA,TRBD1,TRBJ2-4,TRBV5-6,CASSLGTGSNIQYF,TGTGCCAGCAGCTTGGGGACAGGGAGTAACATTCAGTACTTC
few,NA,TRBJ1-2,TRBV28,CASATGNYGYTF,TGTGCCAGCGCGACAGGCAACTATGGCTACACCTTC
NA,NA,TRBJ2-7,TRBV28,CASSPGHTYEQYF,TGTGCCAGCAGTCCGGGACACACCTACGAGCAGTACTTC
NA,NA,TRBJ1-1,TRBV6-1,CASSEVGRAIGAFF,TGTGCCAGCAGTGAAGTGGGCAGGGCTATCGGAGCTTTCTTT
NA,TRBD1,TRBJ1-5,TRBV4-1,CASSQVSTGTGGNQPQHF,TGCGCCAGCAGCCAAGTTAGTACCGGGACAGGGGGTAATCAGCCCCAGCATTTT
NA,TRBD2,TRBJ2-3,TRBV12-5,CASGAGTSGNLDTQYF,TGTGCTAGTGGTGCCGGGACTAGCGGGAATTTAGATACGCAGTATTTT
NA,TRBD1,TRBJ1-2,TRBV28,CASSSGQGRGGYTF,TGTGCCAGCAGTTCCGGACAGGGACGAGGAGGCTACACCTTC
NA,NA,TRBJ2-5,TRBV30,CAPRETQYF,TGTGCCCCTCGAGAGACCCAGTACTTC
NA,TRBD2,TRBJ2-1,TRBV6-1,CASSDGLAGNILRFF,TGTGCCAGCAGTGACGGACTAGCGGGAAACATCTTGCGGTTCTTC
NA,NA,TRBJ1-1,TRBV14,CASSQDGASWVAFF,TGTGCCAGCAGCCAAGATGGGGCTTCCTGGGTAGCTTTCTTT
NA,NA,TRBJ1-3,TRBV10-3,CAIKAGGDSGNTIYF,TGTGCCATCAAAGCCGGAGGGGATTCTGGAAACACCATATATTTT
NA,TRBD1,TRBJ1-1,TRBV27,CASSLRTGSNTEAFF,TGTGCCAGCAGTTTAAGGACAGGGTCGAACACTGAAGCTTTCTTT
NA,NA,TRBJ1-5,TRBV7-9,CASSLDRDGPQHF,TGTGCCAGCAGCTTAGACAGGGACGGGCCCCAGCATTTT
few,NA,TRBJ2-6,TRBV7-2,CASSPSPITSGANVLTF,TGTGCCAGCAGTCCAAGTCCTATCACCTCTGGGGCCAACGTCCTGACTTTC
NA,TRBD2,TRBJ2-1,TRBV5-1,CASSTGASGGASEQFF,TGCGCCAGCAGCACCGGAGCTAGCGGGGGGGCCAGTGAGCAGTTCTTC
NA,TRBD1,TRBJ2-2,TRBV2,CASSVDRADTGELFF,TGTGCCAGCAGTGTGGACAGGGCGGACACCGGGGAGCTGTTTTTT
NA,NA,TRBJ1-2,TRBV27,CASSFRGAYGYTF,TGTGCCAGCAGTTTCAGGGGCGCCTATGGCTACACCTTC
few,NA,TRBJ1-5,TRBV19,CASSNAGGNQPQHF,TGTGCCAGTAGTAATGCCGGGGGCAATCAGCCCCAGCATTTT
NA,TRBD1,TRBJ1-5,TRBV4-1,CASSATGASNQPQHF,TGCGCCAGCAGCGCAACAGGGGCTAGCAATCAGCCCCAGCATTTT
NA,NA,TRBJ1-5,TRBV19,CASSSTGHSNQPQHF,TGTGCCAGTAGTAGCACAGGGCATAGCAATCAGCCCCAGCATTTT
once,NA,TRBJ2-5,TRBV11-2,CASSHGQRGETQYF,TGTGCCAGCAGCCATGGACAGCGAGGGGAGACCCAGTACTTC
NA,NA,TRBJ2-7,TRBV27,CAPPFGCRYEQYF,TGTGCCCCCCCTTTCGGTTGCCGCTACGAGCAGTACTTC
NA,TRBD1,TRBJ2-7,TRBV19,CASSIGTDLSYEQYF,TGTGCCAGTAGTATCGGGACAGACCTCTCCTACGAGCAGTACTTC
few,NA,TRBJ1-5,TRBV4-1,CASSQMSEDRRPQHF,TGCGCCAGCAGCCAAATGAGTGAGGACAGACGACCCCAGCATTTT
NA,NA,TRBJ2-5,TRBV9,CASSHRGSVGETQYF,TGTGCCAGCAGCCACCGTGGGAGTGTAGGGGAGACCCAGTACTTC
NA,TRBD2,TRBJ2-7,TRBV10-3,CAISATSGSYEQYF,TGTGCCATCAGCGCGACTAGCGGTTCCTACGAGCAGTACTTC
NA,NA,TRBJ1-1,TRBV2,CASSNGENTEAFF,TGTGCCAGCAGTAACGGAGAGAACACTGAAGCTTTCTTT
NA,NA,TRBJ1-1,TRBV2,CASSELGARTEAFF,TGTGCCAGCAGTGAACTGGGGGCGAGGACTGAAGCTTTCTTT
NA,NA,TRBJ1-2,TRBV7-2,CASSLQNYGYTF,TGTGCCAGCAGCTTACAGAACTATGGCTACACCTTC
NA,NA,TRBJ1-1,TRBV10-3,CAISPGHSNTEAFF,TGTGCCATCAGTCCCGGACACTCGAACACTGAAGCTTTCTTT
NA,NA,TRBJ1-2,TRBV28,CASSFGGFNYDYTF,TGTGCCAGCAGTTTTGGTGGGTTTAACTATGACTACACCTTC
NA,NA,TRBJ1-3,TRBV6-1,CASSVVEASGNTIYF,TGTGCCAGCAGTGTGGTTGAGGCCTCTGGAAACACCATATATTTT
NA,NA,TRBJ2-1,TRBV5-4,CASSLTSTGNEQFF,TGTGCCAGCAGCCTTACTAGCACCGGGAATGAGCAGTTCTTC
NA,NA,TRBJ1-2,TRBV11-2,CASSLESVNYGYTF,TGTGCCAGCAGCTTAGAGTCCGTGAACTATGGCTACACCTTC
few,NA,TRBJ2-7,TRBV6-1,CASSDLGLPSYEQYF,TGTGCCAGCAGTGACCTCGGACTACCCTCCTACGAGCAGTACTTC
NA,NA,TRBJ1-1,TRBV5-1,CASARGSGDTEAFF,TGCGCCAGCGCAAGGGGGTCAGGGGACACTGAAGCTTTCTTT
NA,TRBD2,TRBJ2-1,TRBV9,CASSVASGVYNEQFF,TGTGCCAGCAGCGTCGCTAGCGGAGTCTACAATGAGCAGTTCTTC
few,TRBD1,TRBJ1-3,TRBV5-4,CAAEAKGDRSTTDTIYF,TGTGCCGCCGAGGCAAAAGGGGACAGGTCCACGACGGACACCATATATTTT
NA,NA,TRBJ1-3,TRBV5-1,CASSFDNSGNTIYF,TGCGCCAGCAGCTTTGACAACTCTGGAAACACCATATATTTT
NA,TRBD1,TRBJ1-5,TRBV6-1,CASSGRTGKRSNQPQHF,TGTGCCAGCAGTGGTAGGACAGGGAAAAGGAGCAATCAGCCCCAGCATTTT